The source of this T cell receptor beta chain is a study of shared clonotypes between healthy human individuals (dated by TCRdb to between 2020 and 2021). Describing the broader study: The cohort included a few men and a couple of women between 18 and 49 years of age. To estimate repertoire size and how much clonotype sharing occurs between individuals, the study deeply sequenced the blood TCR repertoires of a handful of healthy adults. Per donor, three plates each were used for CD4 naive and CD4 memory, two for CD8 naive, and one for CD8 memory. Between about 0.94 and 8.9 billion PBMCs per donor were obtained by leukapheresis. To increase sequencing depth and limit assay-specific biases, TCR repertoire library preparation and sequencing were carried out by different laboratories using diverse techniques. Summary of the overall study and its limitations: Sampling was limited to blood, and TCR repertoires in tissue likely differ from TCR repertoires in blood. Pairwise subsampling indicated that sequencing depth was expected to affect the degree of clonotype sharing among donors. Across several donors, roughly 5.1% of naive CD4, approximately 3.6% of naive CD8, about 2.3% of memory CD4, and over 0.35% of memory CD8 clonotypes were shared. The genetic and exposure-history diversity represented was limited by the small number of donors. Compared with non-shared clonotypes, the clonotypes found in all four sorted-subset donors had higher generation probabilities. Rarefaction of sorted-subset datasets indicated incomplete sequencing despite the large sequencing depth. Larger estimated clonotype richness was generally found for naive subsets than for memory subsets.

Sequences LNHNV (CDR1) and YYDKDF (CDR2) are obtained from the germline V gene (reference sequence). From the cysteine up to the phenylalanine, the CDR3 has a length of 17 residues. Only CDR3 DNA remains: 51 bases, in frame from the first base. Trimming accounts for 5 bases at V and 3 bases at J, while the number of junction bases matched to no gene is 14. To note about this clone: No antigen is known for it. No much larger clone is present one base from it, and per-base qualities are unavailable.

CD8 naive samples consisted of CD45RO-negative cells that were positively selected for CCR7, yielding a CD45RA+CCR7+ population without TemRA cells. The donors were healthy, HIV-negative adults who had no recently reported acute infections or vaccinations. All donors were Caucasian adults living in Nashville, Tennessee, USA. Blood was collected by leukapheresis, and PBMCs were isolated by Ficoll-Histopaque density gradient centrifugation and then cryopreserved in liquid nitrogen vapor phase. Analytical flow cytometry was used to check the purity and quantity of each magnetically sorted T cell population. Genomic DNA was isolated from every sorted fraction and measured by UV absorbance on a Nanodrop 2000c. TCR CDR3 regions were amplified from genomic DNA by multiplex PCR using the deep immunoSEQ assay. Genomic DNA extracted from each cell subset was distributed evenly over all wells of several immunoSEQ 96-well plates, and each plate served as one replicate. For sorted subsets, about 200 ng genomic DNA, equal to tens of thousands of T cell genomes, was loaded into each replicate PCR. Purified libraries were quantified with a Qubit 3.0 fluorometer, sized on a Bioanalyzer 2100, and re-quantified with the KAPA Library Quantification kit. Each immunoSEQ 96-well plate was sequenced on its own single-read 150-cycle Illumina NextSeq 550 flow cell. The study's own analysis went as follows. Because the immunoSEQ output included only junctional sequences and no quality scores, the filtering could not be the same as the filtering used for full-length reads. To assign V/J genes and CDR3, sequences were annotated against IMGT germline references using PyIR, a Python wrapper for IgBLAST v1.9. Reads with weak V/J assignments (E-value above 1e-6), missing CDR3, stop codons, out-of-frame junctions, or ambiguous translated residues were removed. A V3J clonotype was defined by an identical inferred V gene, J gene, and CDR3 amino acid sequence. Percentage overlap between repertoires was calculated by dividing the number of shared unique clonotypes by the size of the smaller repertoire. Repertoire richness was assessed with RTK rarefaction, the Chao1 estimator, and Recon v2.1 estimates of unobserved clonotypes. Generation probabilities for all TCRbeta clonotypes obtained by the gDNA method from a few donors were computed using OLGA. In its TCRdb copy, this immuneACCESS table keeps in-frame sequences only and misses some clones. Where compared with another copy, unresolved V genes explain less than half of these, and the others have no known cause. The DNA gave D and trimming, while V, J and clone size come from that table. This sample has some 2.1 million clones in its table, and 93% of those were observed once. The ten largest clones add up to about 1.7% of the sample.

Sequencing was performed on naive CD8+ T cells from PBMCs. The intended sense of this specimen's cell subset or site label: CD45RA+CCR7+. This chain joins TRBV15 to TRBJ2-5; 8 central bases correspond to TRBD2. The receptor's source is a man in his late teens or twenties in good health. Some clones in this sample may be carry-over from other donors' samples. Here the CDR3 is given as CATSSTRGGRQKETQYF. The sequence in DNA is TGTGCCACCAGCTCCACGCGGGGCGGGAGGCAAAAAGAGACCCAGTACTTC.